These 17 T cell receptor beta chains were sequenced from one sample in a study of blood T cell repertoires in COVID-19 (dated by TCRdb to 2020 to 2022). Libraries were built with the immunoSEQ multiplex PCR assay. Here the immuneACCESS table is served through TCRdb, limited to in-frame sequences with V and J called. Missing clones are a known gap in these copies; in checked studies unresolved V genes cover under half, and the rest lacks a known reason. Counted in this sample were roughly 210,000 clones; around 86% of them appeared once. The ten largest clones take up 7% to 8.5% of the sample. Sequencing was done on a sample of PBMCs or T cells enriched from blood (not recorded which). These TCRs come from a man aged 30 to 45 in a cohort exposed to, infected with or recovered from COVID-19 (not recorded which).

This chain joins TRBV7-9 and TRBJ1-2; 12 bases map to TRBD1. This CDR3 has 14 residues. The germline V gene has CDR1 SEHNR and CDR2 FQNEAQ (reference sequence). J lost 7 bases, V lost 5 bases, and 5 bases had no gene match. The DNA for the CDR3 is TGTGCCAGCAGCAAGGGACAGGGGGCTCGTGGCTACACCTTC. Translated: CASSKGQGARGYTF.

CDR3 amino acids: CASSLAGSSNQPQHF. In DNA form, the CDR3 reads TGTGCCAGCAGCTTAGCGGGCAGTAGCAATCAGCCCCAGCATTTT. The rearrangement uses TRBV7-2 and TRBJ1-5; D is ambiguous. Trimming cost V 0 bases and J 0 bases, with 6 bases left between them. Germline V CDR1 and CDR2: SGHTA, FQGNSA. This CDR3 is 15 amino acids long. The whole variable domain, remainder taken from reference TRBV7-2 and TRBJ1-5, is GAGVSQSPSNKVTEKGKDVELRCDPISGHTALYWYRQSLGQGLEFLIYFQGNSAPDKSGLPSDRFSAERTGGSVSTLTIQRTQQEDSAVYLCASSLAGSSNQPQHFGDGTRLSIL.

The chain combines TRBV6-6 with TRBJ2-3; 7 nucleotides align to TRBD2. CDR3 length: 14 amino acids. The germline V gene encodes CDR1 MNHNY and CDR2 SVGAGI (reference sequence). After removal of 5 bases from V and 2 bases from J, the junction contained 4 bases not matched to a gene. DNA for the CDR3: TGTGCCAGCAGTCAACTAGCGACCACAGATACGCAGTATTTT. Translated, it gives CASSQLATTDTQYF.

The gene calls are TRBV2 and TRBJ2-7; D is undetermined. Germline V gene lookup returns CDR1 SNHLY and CDR2 FYNNEI. This CDR3 is 16 amino acids long. Trimming pared 4 bases from V and 2 bases from J, leaving 18 bases between. The CDR3 DNA follows: TGTGCCAGCAGTGGTGGTAATGGTGCCGACACCTACGAGCAGTACTTC. Translated: CASSGGNGADTYEQYF.

The chain has TRBV14 and TRBJ1-6; D remains unclear. The germline CDR1 and CDR2 sequences are SGHDN and FVKESK. The V end lost 2 bases, the J end lost 9 bases, and 17 bases lay between the germline ends. The CDR3 is made up of 16 amino acids. This CDR3 is CASSQNFLQVASPLHF. In DNA, the CDR3 is TGTGCCAGCAGCCAAAATTTTCTCCAGGTGGCTTCACCCCTCCACTTT.

This clone was counted between two and nine times. This rearrangement joins TRBV4-2 to TRBJ1-1, with 7 positions matching TRBD1. This CDR3 has 14 residues. V dropped 3 bases and J dropped 6; count of bases not matched to a gene: 7. Germline loops: CDR1 LGHNA, CDR2 YNFKEQ. CDR3 DNA: TGTGCCAGCAGCCAGGCCGGGACAGCCCCTGAAGCTTTCTTT. Protein sequence: CASSQAGTAPEAFF.

In regard to this clone: The junction differs from germline at one of its ends, possibly a read error. This chain joins TRBV7-7 and TRBJ2-7; D call uncertain. Germline CDR1 reads SSHAT; CDR2 reads FNYEAQ (reference sequence). The CDR3 spans 16 residues. The CDR3: CASSPPARRPPYEQYF. CDR3 sequence (DNA): TGTGCTAGCAGTCCCCCGGCTAGACGGCCTCCCTACGAGCAGTACTTC.

The genes are TRBV4-1 and TRBJ2-2; perhaps TRBD1 as D (5 bases). The V end lost 4 bases, the J end lost 1 base, and 10 bases lay between the germline ends. The CDR3 totals 15 residues. The germline CDR1 and CDR2 sequences are MGHRA and YSYEKL. This CDR3 reads CASSPIQVNTGELFF. The CDR3 nucleotides are TGCGCCAGCAGCCCGATACAGGTGAACACCGGGGAGCTGTTTTTT.

The CDR3 loop reads CASSQEEGAQYEQYF. The DNA of the CDR3 is TGCGCCAGCAGCCAAGAGGAGGGGGCTCAGTACGAGCAGTACTTC. V gene TRBV4-1 combines with J gene TRBJ2-7; D is perhaps TRBD1 (7 bases). Trimming removed 0 bases from V and 4 bases from J, with 13 bases in between. CDR3 length: 15 residues. Germline values: CDR1 MGHRA, CDR2 YSYEKL.

This chain links TRBV19 with TRBJ1-2, with 10 bases fitting TRBD1. The V segment lost 4 bases and the J segment 4 bases; nucleotides outside the gene matches: 9. Germline assignment: CDR1 LNHDA and CDR2 SQIVND (reference sequence). The CDR3 has 16 amino acids. As DNA, the CDR3 is TGTGCCAGTAGTAAAACGGGACAGGGGACGAGCTATGGCTACACCTTC. It codes for CASSKTGQGTSYGYTF.

The chain joins TRBV21-1 to TRBJ2-2; TRBD1 is taken as the D call from the table, unchecked against the DNA. TRBV21-1 is flagged as a pseudogene. The CDR3 covers 17 residues. The CDR3 DNA reads TGTGCCAGCAGCAAAAGTGGGGCAGGGGGTGGAACCGGGGAGCTGTTTTTT. It translates to CASSKSGAGGGTGELFF.

This clone was seen a few times. CDR3 sequence (DNA): TGTGCCAGCAGCCAAGTACTAGCGGGAGCTGGTGAGCAGTTCTTC. As protein: CASSQVLAGAGEQFF. V and J are TRBV14 and TRBJ2-1, with 11 bases identical to TRBD2. V was pared by 1 base and J by 9 bases, with 5 bases of the junction left unmatched. The CDR3 spans 15 residues. Germline V gene sequence: CDR1 SGHDN, CDR2 FVKESK.

V and J are TRBV10-3 and TRBJ2-5; 8 bases fit TRBD1. The CDR3 sequence is 15 residues long. Germline V gives CDR1 ENHRY, CDR2 SYGVKD. J lost 2 bases, V lost 4 bases, and 6 bases had no gene match. The CDR3: CAISGFDRGQETQYF. The CDR3 coding sequence is TGTGCCATCAGTGGTTTCGACAGGGGACAAGAGACCCAGTACTTC.

This clone was picked up a small number of times. V is TRBV11-2 and J is TRBJ2-1; TRBD2 matches at 10 bases. CDR3 length equals 15 residues. V shed 4 bases, J shed 0 bases, and the junction held 0 bases outside the gene matches. Germline V gene data show CDR1 as SGHAT and CDR2 as FQNNGV. The CDR3 DNA follows: TGTGCCAGCAGCTCTAGCGGGAGCTCCTACAATGAGCAGTTCTTC. Amino acid sequence: CASSSSGSSYNEQFF.

The chain has TRBV19 and TRBJ1-5, with a tentative D call TRBD1 (6 bases). The CDR3 has 15 amino acids. V was pared by 5 bases and J by 7 bases, with 18 bases between. Looked up from germline, CDR1 is LNHDA and CDR2 is SQIVND (reference sequence). This CDR3 is CASSPGAQGSQPQHF. The CDR3 DNA reads as TGTGCCAGTAGTCCCGGTGCTCAGGGGTCCCAGCCCCAGCATTTT.

The V and J genes are TRBV6-1 and TRBJ1-5, with D perhaps TRBD1 (5 bases). V was shortened by 3 bases and J by 9 bases, with 6 bases between the two germline ends. Germline assignment: CDR1 MNHNS and CDR2 SASEGT. The length of the CDR3 is 11 residues. The CDR3 protein is CASSEQGPQHF. The CDR3 DNA reads as TGTGCCAGCAGTGAGCAGGGGCCCCAGCATTTT.

CDR3 residues: CASSYFTGTKAREQYF. The CDR3 DNA follows: TGTGCCAGCAGTTACTTTACCGGGACAAAAGCTCGCGAGCAGTACTTC. This chain connects TRBV6-2 or TRBV6-3 to TRBJ2-7; possibly TRBD1 for D (6 bases). This CDR3 is 16 amino acids long. Germline-derived CDR1 and CDR2 are MNHEY and SVGEGT. With 1 base removed from V and 6 bases from J, the gap between germline ends came to 19 bases.